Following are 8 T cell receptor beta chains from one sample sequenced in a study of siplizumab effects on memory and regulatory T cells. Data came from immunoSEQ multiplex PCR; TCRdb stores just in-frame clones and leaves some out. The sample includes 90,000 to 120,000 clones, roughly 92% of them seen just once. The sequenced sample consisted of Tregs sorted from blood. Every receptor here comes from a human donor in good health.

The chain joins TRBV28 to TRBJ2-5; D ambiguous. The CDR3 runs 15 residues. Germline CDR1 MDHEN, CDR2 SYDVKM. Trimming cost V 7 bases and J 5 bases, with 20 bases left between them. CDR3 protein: CASTMDLYAIETQYF. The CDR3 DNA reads TGTGCCAGCACTATGGACCTGTATGCCATCGAGACCCAGTACTTC.

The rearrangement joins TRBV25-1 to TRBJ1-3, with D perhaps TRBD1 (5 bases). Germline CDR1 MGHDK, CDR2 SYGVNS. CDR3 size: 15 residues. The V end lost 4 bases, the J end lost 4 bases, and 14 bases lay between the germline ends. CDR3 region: CASSVQGLVGNTIYF. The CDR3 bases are TGTGCCAGCAGTGTGCAGGGTTTGGTGGGAAACACCATATATTTT.

The CDR3 protein is CASSPGPSGEQYF. CDR3 nucleotide sequence: TGTGCCAGCAGCCCTGGACCTTCGGGCGAGCAGTACTTC. The J gene is TRBJ2-7, the V gene TRBV6-5; D call uncertain. This CDR3 has 13 amino acids. Trimming stripped 6 bases from V and 6 bases from J, with 15 bases between. Germline V gives CDR1 MNHEY, CDR2 SVGAGI.

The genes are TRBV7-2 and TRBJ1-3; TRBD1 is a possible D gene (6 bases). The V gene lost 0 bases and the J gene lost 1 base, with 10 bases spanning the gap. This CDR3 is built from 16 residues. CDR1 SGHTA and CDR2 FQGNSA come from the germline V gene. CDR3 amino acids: CASSLATGRSGNTIYF. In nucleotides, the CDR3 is TGTGCCAGCAGCTTAGCTACAGGGAGATCTGGAAACACCATATATTTT.

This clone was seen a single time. The chain's CDR3 is CSVAGGNGEQYF. For the CDR3, the DNA is TGCAGCGTTGCGGGCGGGAATGGCGAGCAGTACTTC. The chain couples TRBV29-1 to TRBJ2-7, with D maybe TRBD2 (6 bases). CDR1 SQVTM and CDR2 ANQGSEA come from the germline V gene. Deletions cut 4 bases from V and 6 bases from J, with 13 bases between. The CDR3 has 12 amino acids.

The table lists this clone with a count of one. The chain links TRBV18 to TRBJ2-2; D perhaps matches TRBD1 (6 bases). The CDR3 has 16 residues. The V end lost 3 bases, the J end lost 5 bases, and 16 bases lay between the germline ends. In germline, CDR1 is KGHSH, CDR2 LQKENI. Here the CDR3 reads CASSPTGFVQTGELFF. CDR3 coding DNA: TGTGCCAGCTCACCGACAGGTTTTGTACAGACCGGGGAGCTGTTTTTT.

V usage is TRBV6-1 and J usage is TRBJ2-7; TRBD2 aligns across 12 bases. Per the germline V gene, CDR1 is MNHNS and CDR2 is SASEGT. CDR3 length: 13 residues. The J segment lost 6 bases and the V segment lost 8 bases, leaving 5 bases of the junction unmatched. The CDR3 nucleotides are TGTGCCAGCCGGACTAGCGGGAAGGTCGAGCAGTACTTC. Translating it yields CASRTSGKVEQYF.

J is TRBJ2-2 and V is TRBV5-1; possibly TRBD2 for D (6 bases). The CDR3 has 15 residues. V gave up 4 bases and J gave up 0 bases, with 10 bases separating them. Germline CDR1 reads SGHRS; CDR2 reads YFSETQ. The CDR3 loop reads CASSITSSNTGELFF. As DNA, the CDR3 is TGCGCCAGCAGCATAACTAGCTCGAACACCGGGGAGCTGTTTTTT.